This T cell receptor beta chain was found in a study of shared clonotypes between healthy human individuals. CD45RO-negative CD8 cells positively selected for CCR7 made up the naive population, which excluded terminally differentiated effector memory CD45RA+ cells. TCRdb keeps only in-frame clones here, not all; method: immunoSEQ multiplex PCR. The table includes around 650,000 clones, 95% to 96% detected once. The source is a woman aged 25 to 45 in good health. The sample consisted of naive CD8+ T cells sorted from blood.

The CDR3: CASSRTPPYSNQPQHF. CDR3 coding DNA: TGTGCCAGCAGCCGAACTCCGCCGTATAGCAATCAGCCCCAGCATTTT. The V and J genes are TRBV11-3 and TRBJ1-5; no clear D gene. The germline V gene encodes CDR1 SGHNT and CDR2 YENEEA. V shed 5 bases and J shed 0 bases, with 14 bases lying between them. The CDR3 loop spans 16 amino acids.